This T cell receptor beta chain was sequenced for a study of shared clonotypes between healthy human individuals. The assay was immunoSEQ multiplex PCR, and TCRdb's table has in-frame clones only and misses some. This sample yields about 2.4 million clones, of which approximately 93% are seen a single time; around 0.37% belongs to the top ten. The V end was cut by 3 bases, the J end by 0 bases, with 12 bases between. The germline V gene has CDR1 MDHEN and CDR2 SYDVKM. This CDR3 is 15 amino acids long. The chain has TRBV28 and TRBJ2-7, with D unclear. This sequence originates from a man younger than 35 in good health. Some clones in this sample may be carry-over from other donors' samples. The sequenced sample consisted of naive CD4+ T cells from PBMCs. The subset was: CD45RA+ positively selected. The CDR3 sequence is CASSFLRRYSYEQYF. The CDR3 DNA reads TGTGCCAGCAGTTTTCTCCGACGGTACTCCTACGAGCAGTACTTC.